This TCR beta chain comes out of a study of T cell responses to AZD1222 COVID-19 vaccine. Study-level results: Repertoire sampling was restricted to post-peak T cell response timepoints. Spike as a whole was targeted by vaccine-associated CD4 TCRs, dominant at 160-218 and 743-854.

TCRdb keeps only in-frame clones here, not all; method: immunoSEQ multiplex PCR. Among about 180,000 clones listed, 88% were seen once. Second-dose intervals near 4 or 12 weeks were combined. Trimming took 4 bases from V and 2 from J, leaving 9 bases between them. The length of the CDR3 is 13 residues. Germline CDR1 is LNHDA and CDR2 is SQIVND (reference sequence). Details on this clone: No antigen is known for it.

The source was peripheral blood, collected 28 days after the second AZD1222 dose. The receptor was derived from an adult who received the AZD1222 COVID-19 vaccine. The J gene is TRBJ2-7, the V gene TRBV19; the D gene is possibly TRBD1 (6 bases). The CDR3 protein is CASSRQVTYEQYF. CDR3 nucleotides: TGTGCCAGTAGTAGACAGGTCACCTACGAGCAGTACTTC. The full variable domain, with the rest looked up from reference TRBV19 and TRBJ2-7, is DGGITQSPKYLFRKEGQNVTLSCEQNLNHDAMYWYRQDPGQGLRLIYYSQIVNDFQKGDIAEGYSVSREKKESFPLTVTSAQKNPTAFYLCASSRQVTYEQYFGPGTRLTVT.